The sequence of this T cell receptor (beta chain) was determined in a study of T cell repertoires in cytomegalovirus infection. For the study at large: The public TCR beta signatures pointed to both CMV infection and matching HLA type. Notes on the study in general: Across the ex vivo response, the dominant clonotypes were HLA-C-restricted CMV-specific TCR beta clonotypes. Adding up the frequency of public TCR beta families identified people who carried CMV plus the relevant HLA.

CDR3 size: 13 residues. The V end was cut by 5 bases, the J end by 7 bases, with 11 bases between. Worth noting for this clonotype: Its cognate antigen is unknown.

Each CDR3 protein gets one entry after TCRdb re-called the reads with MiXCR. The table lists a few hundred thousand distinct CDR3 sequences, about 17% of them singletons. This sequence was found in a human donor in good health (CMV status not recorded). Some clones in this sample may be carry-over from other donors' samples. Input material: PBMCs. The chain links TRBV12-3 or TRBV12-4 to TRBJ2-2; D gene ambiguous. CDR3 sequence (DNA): TGTGCCAGCAGTCGATCCAGGAACGGGGAGCTGTTTTTT. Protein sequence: CASSRSRNGELFF.